The rows below give T cell receptor beta chains drawn from one sample of a study of T cells in localized non-small cell lung cancer. Here immunoSEQ multiplex PCR was the method, and the copy in TCRdb shows in-frame clones only, minus some. The data contain about 35,000 clones, approximately 90% of them singletons. Sample: peripheral blood mononuclear cells, taken before any cancer treatment. The receptor set was obtained from a female donor over 55 with stage II lung adenocarcinoma. The CDR3 runs from the conserved cysteine through the conserved F or W. D genes are given only for firm matches. Where a row states a size, it is once, few, many or the class of an expanded clone; other rows omit it.

d_gene	v_gene	abundance	j_gene	CDR3aa	CDR3nt
.	TRBV2	.	TRBJ1-1	CASTQREGVTEAFF	TGTGCCAGCACCCAACGGGAGGGGGTCACTGAAGCTTTCTTT
.	TRBV28	.	TRBJ1-1	CASSLNPQNTEAFF	TGTGCCAGCAGTTTAAACCCCCAGAACACTGAAGCTTTCTTT
.	TRBV19	.	TRBJ1-1	CASSTSTVRNTEAFF	TGTGCCAGTAGTACAAGCACAGTGCGGAACACTGAAGCTTTCTTT
.	TRBV9	.	TRBJ1-1	CASSVEGGEAFF	TGTGCCAGCAGCGTAGAAGGAGGTGAAGCTTTCTTT
.	TRBV5-5	.	TRBJ1-1	CASSLRRGGWTEAFF	TGTGCCAGCAGCTTAAGGCGTGGAGGGTGGACTGAAGCTTTCTTT
.	TRBV28	.	TRBJ1-2	CASSLGQGSYGYTF	TGTGCCAGCAGTTTAGGGCAGGGGAGCTATGGCTACACCTTC
TRBD1	TRBV5-1	.	TRBJ1-4	CASSLGISDRGEKLFF	TGCGCCAGCAGCTTGGGAATTTCGGACAGGGGTGAAAAACTGTTTTTT
TRBD2	TRBV10-3	.	TRBJ2-1	CAISESRTGGGVQEQFF	TGTGCCATCAGTGAGTCGAGGACGGGCGGGGGAGTACAAGAGCAGTTCTTC
TRBD2	TRBV7-2	.	TRBJ2-5	CASSLTSGSETQYF	TGTGCCAGCAGCTTAACTAGCGGGAGCGAGACCCAGTACTTC
.	TRBV28	.	TRBJ1-4	CASSLSATNEKLFF	TGTGCCAGCAGTCTCAGCGCAACTAATGAAAAACTGTTTTTT
TRBD1	TRBV7-2	.	TRBJ2-5	CASSPDYHRGETQYF	TGTGCCAGCAGCCCCGACTATCACAGGGGCGAGACCCAGTACTTC
.	TRBV20-1	.	TRBJ1-1	CSAVVQGAFF	TGCAGTGCGGTAGTTCAGGGAGCTTTCTTT
.	TRBV5-4	.	TRBJ1-3	CASSLADGNTIYF	TGTGCCAGCAGCTTGGCAGATGGAAACACCATATATTTT
.	TRBV7-3	.	TRBJ2-3	CASSVGAWTDTQYF	TGTGCCAGCAGCGTGGGGGCCTGGACAGATACGCAGTATTTT
.	TRBV4-1	.	TRBJ2-7	CASSPRDGAYEQYF	TGCGCCAGCAGCCCGCGGGACGGAGCCTACGAGCAGTACTTC
.	TRBV5-1	.	TRBJ2-1	CASSPYIGTENNEQFF	TGCGCCAGCAGCCCCTATATTGGAACAGAAAACAATGAGCAGTTCTTC
.	TRBV19	.	TRBJ1-5	CASSTGNQPQHF	TGTGCCAGTAGTACAGGCAATCAGCCCCAGCATTTT
TRBD1	TRBV4-1	once	TRBJ2-7	CASSQGPGQASYEQYF	TGCGCCAGCAGCCAAGGTCCGGGACAGGCCTCCTACGAGCAGTACTTC
.	TRBV5-4	.	TRBJ1-6	CASSPTAGTLHF	TGTGCCAGCAGCCCTACCGCCGGAACCCTCCACTTT
.	TRBV7-8	.	TRBJ1-1	CASSVGTANTEAFF	TGTGCCAGCAGCGTGGGGACGGCGAACACTGAAGCTTTCTTT
.	TRBV5-3	.	TRBJ2-1	CARSLLAPYNEQFF	TGTGCCAGAAGCTTACTAGCCCCCTACAATGAGCAGTTCTTC
.	TRBV27	.	TRBJ1-6	CASRLYIYGNRFLDSPLHF	TGTGCCAGCCGCCTGTATATTTACGGGAATCGCTTCTTGGATTCACCCCTCCACTTT